This TCR beta chain was captured in a study of blood T cell repertoires in COVID-19. Study as a whole: T cells, B-cell-depleted T cells, or PBMCs supplied cDNA or gDNA.

How the authors handled the data: Nucleated cell number was recorded as an estimate derived from reference gene primer amplification. Sequencing was performed with immunoSEQ multiplex PCR; in TCRdb, only in-frame clones are kept and a portion is missing. That table supplies the V and J calls and clone size; D and trimming were determined from the DNA. The table has about 150,000 clones, 80% seen once. The CDR3 has 12 residues. CDR1 is SNHLY, CDR2 FYNNEI, per germline. The junction had 5 bases not matched to a gene; V was cut back by 6 bases and J by 7 bases. This sequence originates from a man aged 55 to 69 with acute or convalescent COVID-19. V is TRBV2 and J is TRBJ1-2; 7 bases match TRBD1. The specimen was peripheral blood. CDR3 in DNA: TGTGCCAGCAGCGATACAGGGGCTGGCTACACCTTC. Protein product: CASSDTGAGYTF.